The clone carrying this TCR beta chain was found many times. The data were taken from a study of blood T cell repertoires in COVID-19. Study-wide background: The United States, Italy and Spain were the sources of the acute and convalescent COVID-19 samples. PBMCs, B-cell-depleted T cells, or T cells provided the cDNA or gDNA that made up the material.

After removal of 8 bases from V and 5 bases from J, the junction contained 10 bases not matched to a gene. The CDR3 runs to 14 residues. The germline V gene has CDR1 SQVTM and CDR2 ANQGSEA. TCRdb's copy holds only in-frame clones and misses some; the assay was immunoSEQ multiplex PCR. The sample lists 100,000 or so clones; approximately 82% were seen once. Material for sequencing was peripheral blood. The rearrangement links TRBV29-1 to TRBJ2-1; 9 bases are a match to TRBD2. The TCR comes from a woman aged 80 or over with acute or convalescent COVID-19. CDR3 coding DNA: TGCAGCTCAGAAGGGACTAGCAGCGACAATGAGCAGTTCTTC. Protein: CSSEGTSSDNEQFF.